These 23 T cell receptor beta chains were all obtained from the same sample, sequenced in a study of blood T cell repertoires in COVID-19. The assay was immunoSEQ multiplex PCR, and TCRdb's table has in-frame clones only and misses some. The sample lists around 200,000 clones, 84% occurring once. The sequenced material came from peripheral blood. Every receptor here comes from a human donor with acute or convalescent COVID-19. The donor label of this sample is uncertain.

The count of this clone is one. The chain employs TRBV7-8 and TRBJ2-1; 9 positions agree with TRBD1. The CDR3 length is 15 residues. CDR1 and CDR2 (germline): SGHVS, FQNEAQ. V lost 5 bases to trimming and J lost 6 bases; unmatched junction nucleotides: 8. CDR3 nucleotides: TGTGCCAGCAGCGTCACAGGGGGCTCTCCCAATGAGCAGTTCTTC. It is translated as CASSVTGGSPNEQFF.

The CDR3 reads CASSQWEGETQYF. The CDR3 DNA follows: TGCGCCAGCAGTCAATGGGAGGGGGAGACCCAGTACTTC. The chain joins TRBV23-1 to TRBJ2-5, with TRBD2 identical over 7 bases. TRBV23-1 falls under the ORF class, with uncertain function. The length of the CDR3 is 13 residues. The V and J ends lost 1 base and 5 bases, in that order; junction bases with no gene match: 1.

V usage is TRBV5-1 and J usage is TRBJ1-1; D possibly corresponds to TRBD1 (5 bases). CDR3 length equals 15 residues. In germline, CDR1 is SGHRS, CDR2 YFSETQ. The V end lost 0 bases, the J end lost 4 bases, and 13 bases lay between the germline ends. DNA for the CDR3: TGCGCCAGCAGCTTGGTGACAGCGGGAGGCACTGAAGCTTTCTTT. This sequence encodes CASSLVTAGGTEAFF.

This chain uses TRBV2 with TRBJ2-3; 8 nucleotides line up with TRBD2. Looked up from germline, CDR1 is SNHLY and CDR2 is FYNNEI. After removal of 7 bases from V and 4 bases from J, the junction contained 10 bases not matched to a gene. This CDR3 is built from 15 residues. Written as DNA, the CDR3 is TGTGCCAGCATTGGCGGGAGGAGTATCGCAGATACGCAGTATTTT. Translating it yields CASIGGRSIADTQYF. Combining the CDR3 with reference TRBV2 and TRBJ2-3 gives the whole variable domain EPEVTQTPSHQVTQMGQEVILRCVPISNHLYFYWYRQILGQKVEFLVSFYNNEISEKSEIFDDQFSVERPDGSNFTLKIRSTKLEDSAMYFCASIGGRSIADTQYFGPGTRLTVL.

Notes on this clone: A read error may account for a junction end that differs from germline. This sample also contains other DNA sequences that code for the same CDR3. The chain employs TRBV27 and TRBJ2-2; D remains ambiguous. Germline assignment: CDR1 MNHEY and CDR2 SMNVEV (reference sequence). The CDR3 is 13 amino acids. CDR3 sequence: CARSPSATGELFF. The CDR3 DNA follows: TGTGCCCGCAGCCCATCCGCGACCGGGGAGCTGTTTTTT.

This chain uses TRBV7-9 with TRBJ2-7, with D unresolved. The V and J ends lost 5 bases and 3 bases respectively, with 14 bases between them. The length of the CDR3 is 14 residues. Looked up from germline, CDR1 is SEHNR and CDR2 is FQNEAQ (reference sequence). CDR3 sequence (DNA): TGTGCCAGCAGCCAAGACGGAGCCAACTACGAGCAGTACTTC. Translated, it gives CASSQDGANYEQYF.

The chain is built from TRBV15 and TRBJ1-5, with D unclear. Germline lookup yields CDR1 LNHNV and CDR2 YYDKDF (reference sequence). The CDR3 consists of 15 residues. V lost 3 bases and J 5 bases, leaving 14 bases between the germline ends. The chain's CDR3 is CATSRSPQPDQPQHF. The DNA of the CDR3 is TGTGCCACCAGCAGGTCCCCACAGCCGGATCAGCCCCAGCATTTT.

V is TRBV25-1 and J is TRBJ1-4, with 10 positions matching TRBD1. This CDR3 comprises 18 residues. The germline gives CDR1 MGHDK, CDR2 SYGVNS. With 1 base clipped from V and 14 bases from J, the junction kept 19 bases outside the gene matches. DNA of the CDR3: TGTGCCAGCAGTGAATCCACCCCGGGACAGGGGCCCGGGGTAGATCTGTTTTTT. Protein sequence: CASSESTPGQGPGVDLFF.

This chain uses TRBV27 with TRBJ2-7, with TRBD1 identical over 7 bases. Germline V gene sequence: CDR1 MNHEY, CDR2 SMNVEV (reference sequence). The CDR3 has 14 amino acids. Germline trimming cut 4 bases from V and 2 bases from J; bases unmatched to any gene: 5. The CDR3 coding sequence is TGTGCCAGCAGTTCGACAGGGACCACCTACGAGCAGTACTTC. The encoded protein is CASSSTGTTYEQYF.

The chain carries TRBV6-2 or TRBV6-3 and TRBJ2-5; D remains ambiguous. The CDR3 is 14 amino acids. Trimming left V 0 bases short and J 4 bases short, with 9 bases between. In germline, CDR1 is MNHEY, CDR2 SVGEGT. The CDR3 nucleotides read TGTGCCAGCAGTTACTCGTCTCTTCGAGAGACCCAGTACTTC. Protein product: CASSYSSLRETQYF.

This rearrangement joins TRBV2 to TRBJ1-6, with 7 bases aligning to TRBD1. CDR1 SNHLY and CDR2 FYNNEI come from the germline V gene. The length of the CDR3 is 16 residues. The J segment lost 10 bases and the V segment lost 5 bases, leaving 14 bases of the junction unmatched. The CDR3 DNA is TGTGCCAGCAGTTCCCTACAGGGGCCCCGGGGGTCACCCCTCCACTTT. It is translated as CASSSLQGPRGSPLHF.

This clone was seen just once. The rearrangement joins TRBV2 to TRBJ1-5; a possible D gene is TRBD1 (6 bases). Trimming removed 6 bases from V and 6 bases from J, with 18 bases in between. Germline CDR1 and CDR2: SNHLY and FYNNEI. The CDR3 runs to 15 residues. CDR3 DNA: TGTGCCAGCAGGGCCCCAGGGGTATCAAGTCAGCCCCAGCATTTT. Protein: CASRAPGVSSQPQHF.

This rearrangement joins TRBV30 to TRBJ2-7, with a possible D match to TRBD2 (5 bases). The CDR3 contains 15 residues. Germline assignment: CDR1 GTSNPN and CDR2 SVGIG (reference sequence). V lost 0 bases, J lost 4 bases, and 16 bases lay in between. The CDR3 spells CAWSVFPARDYEQYF. CDR3 bases: TGTGCCTGGAGTGTATTCCCGGCTCGGGATTACGAGCAGTACTTC.

This clone was observed a single time. The chain recombines TRBV29-1 with TRBJ2-3; 7 nucleotides line up with TRBD1. The CDR3 consists of 14 residues. The germline gives CDR1 SQVTM, CDR2 ANQGSEA. J gave up 3 bases and V 7 bases, and 10 bases lay outside the gene matches. The CDR3 spells CSALTGPLTDTQYF. CDR3 bases: TGCAGCGCCCTGACAGGGCCTTTGACAGATACGCAGTATTTT.

The chain employs TRBV28 and TRBJ1-2; D is unclear. Deletions cut 5 bases from V and 7 bases from J, with 11 bases between. Per germline, CDR1 MDHEN and CDR2 SYDVKM. This CDR3 contains 12 residues. The CDR3 loop reads CASSTFPGGYTF. Written as DNA, the CDR3 is TGTGCCAGCAGTACCTTCCCCGGTGGCTACACCTTC.

The CDR3 loop reads CASSLGELTGGEQYF. CDR3 coding DNA: TGTGCCAGCAGCTTAGGGGAACTGACGGGGGGCGAGCAGTACTTC. The chain joins TRBV7-2 to TRBJ2-7, with 7 bases that match TRBD2. Germline V gene lookup returns CDR1 SGHTA and CDR2 FQGNSA. The CDR3 runs 15 residues. After removal of 1 base from V and 6 bases from J, the junction contained 9 bases not matched to a gene.

The table lists this clone with a count of one. The chain links TRBV7-2 to TRBJ1-4; maybe TRBD1 (6 bases). The CDR3 extends over 14 amino acids. CDR1 SGHTA and CDR2 FQGNSA come from the germline V gene. V shed 6 bases and J shed 8 bases, with 16 bases lying between them. The CDR3 reads CASRPGGVGEKLFF. The DNA of the CDR3 is TGTGCCAGCAGACCTGGGGGCGTTGGAGAAAAACTGTTTTTT.

The J gene is TRBJ2-3, the V gene TRBV29-1, with 10 nucleotides matching TRBD1. Trimming cost V 6 bases and J 7 bases; bases outside gene matches: 7. CDR3 length: 13 amino acids. Germline CDR1 and CDR2: SQVTM and ANQGSEA. CDR3 bases: TGCAGCGTCGGACAGGGGGTCCCTAATACGCAGTATTTT. This gives the protein CSVGQGVPNTQYF.

The rearrangement uses TRBV14 and TRBJ2-7; D gene ambiguous. V lost 8 bases and J lost 2, with 10 bases in between. Germline-derived CDR1 and CDR2 are SGHDN and FVKESK. The CDR3 runs to 12 residues. The DNA for the CDR3 is TGTGCCAGCCGTTCTATCCCCTACGAGCAGTACTTC. This translates into CASRSIPYEQYF.

This sequence joins TRBV19 and TRBJ2-4; 10 bases are shared with TRBD1. Germline V gene sequence: CDR1 LNHDA, CDR2 SQIVND (reference sequence). The CDR3 consists of 17 residues. J gave up 2 bases and V 3 bases, and 7 bases lay outside the gene matches. CDR3 protein: CASSIPGQGPSKNIQYF. The CDR3, as DNA: TGTGCCAGTAGTATCCCGGGACAGGGGCCGTCCAAAAACATTCAGTACTTC.

V is TRBV3-1 (or the pseudogene TRBV3-2) and J is TRBJ1-2; 7 positions match TRBD1. Germline V gene data show CDR1 as LGHDT and CDR2 as YNNKEL (reference sequence). V lost 6 bases and J lost 3; bases outside the gene matches: 4. The CDR3 has 13 amino acids. The CDR3 DNA reads TGTGCCAGCAGTCCTACAGGGGACTATGGCTACACCTTC. It codes for CASSPTGDYGYTF.

This clone turned up a few times. The chain recombines TRBV19 with TRBJ1-1; TRBD1 is a possible D gene (5 bases). Germline values: CDR1 LNHDA, CDR2 SQIVND (reference sequence). CDR3 length: 15 residues. Between the trimmed V and J ends, which lost 6 bases and 2 bases, there was a span of 16 bases. CDR3 protein: CASSQTGGVNTEAFF. CDR3 bases: TGTGCCAGTAGCCAAACGGGGGGAGTCAACACTGAAGCTTTCTTT.

This rearrangement joins TRBV27 to TRBJ2-1; 12 nucleotides agree with TRBD2. Germline V lookup: CDR1 MNHEY, CDR2 SMNVEV (reference sequence). There are 16 residues in the CDR3. V lost 6 bases and J lost 8; bases outside the gene matches: 11. This CDR3 reads CASSPETSGSPDEQFF. In DNA form, the CDR3 reads TGTGCCAGCAGCCCGGAGACTAGCGGGAGCCCCGATGAGCAGTTCTTC.